This T cell receptor (beta chain) appears in the sequencing data of a study of cytomegalovirus exposure and HLA in healthy donors. Whole-study context: The 120 validation repertoires used the same platform as the 550 to 850 first-cohort repertoires (as reported by a later analysis).

Study-level results: The listing of 160 or so TCR beta chains classed them as cytomegalovirus-associated. Reportedly, cytomegalovirus status was diagnosed with high sensitivity and specificity.

The V gene end was trimmed by 2 bases and the J gene end by 9 bases; junction bases not matched to a gene: 2. From germline, CDR1 is MGHRA and CDR2 YSYEKL. The CDR3 sequence is 15 residues long. Assay used: immunoSEQ multiplex PCR; TCRdb lists only in-frame clones, some missing. The sample lists about 220,000 clones; approximately 80% were seen once. Turning to this clone: Its antigen is currently unknown.

The TCR comes from a woman under 40 in good health and CMV-seropositive. This chain connects TRBV4-1 to TRBJ2-1; the match to TRBD2 covers 15 bases. The material sequenced was PBMCs. The CDR3 DNA is TGCGCCAGCAGCCAACTGGGACTAGCGGGAGGTGAGCAGTTCTTC. Protein product: CASSQLGLAGGEQFF.